This is a list of T cell receptor beta chains from one sample in a study of patients and donors after allogeneic stem cell transplantation. TCRdb reprocessed the RT-PCR reads with MiXCR, giving one entry per CDR3 protein. The sample has 98,000 or so distinct CDR3 sequences; around 35% are singletons. Sample: blood, either unsorted or a sorted T cell fraction (not recorded which). These TCRs come from a human donor who was either an allogeneic HSCT recipient or a stem cell or donor lymphocyte infusion donor (not recorded which). It is not recorded whose cells these are; they may come from a transplant donor. Each CDR3 is given with its conserved first and last residue. The order of the fields is clone size, V gene, J gene, D gene, CDR3 protein, CDR3 DNA. A D gene is named only where the DNA matches it firmly. A row's size may be missing; if present it is once, few, many or a size class.

few	TRBV20-1	TRBJ2-3	-	CSARDDTQYF	TGCAGTGCTAGAGATGATACGCAGTATTTT
many	TRBV20-1	TRBJ1-1	-	CSAYPRGNTEAFF	TGCAGTGCTTACCCTCGTGGGAACACTGAAGCTTTCTTT
few	TRBV19	TRBJ2-3	TRBD1	CASRQGVTDTQYF	TGTGCCAGCCGACAGGGGGTCACAGATACGCAGTATTTT
-	TRBV6-5	TRBJ1-6	-	CASSYSNGAGRSPLHF	TGTGCCAGCAGTTACTCGAACGGCGCAGGTCGTTCACCCCTCCACTTT
-	TRBV20-1	TRBJ1-1	-	CSARSGTDTEAFF	TGCAGTGCTAGATCCGGGACGGACACTGAAGCTTTCTTT
once	TRBV28	TRBJ2-1	-	CASSGAKGAAAHEQFF	TGTGCCAGCAGTGGGGCTAAAGGGGCCGCGGCCCATGAGCAGTTCTTC
few	TRBV15	TRBJ2-7	-	CATSRDSAPPSYEQYF	TGTGCCACCAGCAGAGATTCGGCTCCACCCTCTTACGAGCAGTACTTC
few	TRBV20-1	TRBJ1-1	-	CSARLGTEAFF	TGCAGTGCTAGGTTAGGGACTGAAGCTTTCTTT
-	TRBV7-9	TRBJ2-1	-	CASSLFNEQFF	TGTGCCAGCAGCTTATTCAATGAGCAGTTCTTC
-	TRBV28	TRBJ1-6	-	CASSLGGKTPLHF	TGTGCCAGCAGTTTGGGTGGAAAAACACCCCTCCACTTT
-	TRBV4-3	TRBJ2-7	TRBD2	CASSQVRTSGYEQYF	TGCGCCAGCAGCCAAGTTAGGACTAGCGGCTACGAGCAGTACTTC
few	TRBV12-3/TRBV12-4	TRBJ2-3	TRBD2	CASTLSGRDTDTQYF	TGTGCCAGCACGCTTAGCGGGAGAGACACAGATACGCAGTATTTT
-	TRBV7-9	TRBJ1-3	TRBD1	CASSTLYRGHSGNTIYF	TGTGCCAGCAGCACCCTATACAGGGGGCACTCTGGAAACACCATATATTTT
-	TRBV5-5	TRBJ2-2	-	CASKMGGRTNTGELFF	TGTGCCAGCAAAATGGGGGGGCGTACGAACACCGGGGAGCTGTTTTTT
-	TRBV12-3/TRBV12-4	TRBJ1-4	-	CASGFRRVNEKLFF	TGTGCCAGCGGTTTTCGTCGCGTAAATGAAAAACTGTTTTTT
-	TRBV6-2/TRBV6-3	TRBJ2-2	TRBD2	CASSYPRLAGNTGELFF	TGTGCCAGCAGTTACCCTCGCCTAGCGGGGAACACCGGGGAGCTGTTTTTT
many	TRBV10-3	TRBJ1-1	-	CAISELAMNTEAFF	TGTGCCATCAGTGAATTAGCAATGAACACTGAAGCTTTCTTT
-	TRBV19	TRBJ1-6	-	CASSISWGVMTPLHF	TGTGCCAGTAGTATATCTTGGGGGGTCATGACGCCCCTCCACTTT
-	TRBV15	TRBJ2-5	-	CATSSAPLETQYF	TGTGCCACCAGCTCCGCCCCGTTGGAGACCCAGTACTTC
-	TRBV5-6	TRBJ2-1	-	CASSLAVRGSYNEQFF	TGTGCCAGCAGCTTGGCGGTCAGGGGTTCGTACAATGAGCAGTTCTTC
few	TRBV5-4	TRBJ2-1	TRBD2	CASSSGLADTPVYNEQFF	TGTGCCAGCAGCTCGGGACTAGCGGACACCCCCGTATACAATGAGCAGTTCTTC
few	TRBV9	TRBJ1-5	-	CASSPTGSFGAQHF	TGTGCCAGCAGTCCTACGGGATCCTTCGGGGCCCAGCATTTT
-	TRBV29-1	TRBJ1-2	-	CSVEDQGSAYGYTF	TGCAGCGTTGAAGATCAGGGGTCCGCCTATGGCTACACCTTC
-	TRBV9	TRBJ1-1	TRBD1	CASSVGTENTEAFF	TGTGCCAGCAGCGTTGGGACAGAGAACACTGAAGCTTTCTTT
few	TRBV27	TRBJ1-5	TRBD1	CASSSRQGTGHQPQHF	TGTGCCAGCAGTTCTAGACAGGGGACGGGGCATCAGCCCCAGCATTTT
-	TRBV20-1	TRBJ1-2	TRBD1	CSAEGAHGYTF	TGCAGTGCAGAGGGGGCGCACGGCTACACCTTC
few	TRBV12-3/TRBV12-4	TRBJ1-1	-	CASSSQSGVLGAFF	TGTGCCAGCAGTTCTCAGTCGGGGGTTCTGGGAGCTTTCTTT
few	TRBV6-2/TRBV6-3	TRBJ2-7	-	CASSSTTRLYEQYF	TGTGCCAGCAGTTCAACGACTAGGTTATACGAGCAGTACTTC
few	TRBV14	TRBJ1-5	-	CASTRGQKPQHF	TGTGCCAGCACCCGAGGGCAGAAGCCCCAGCATTTT
few	TRBV21-1	TRBJ2-7	-	CASSKPPDGEQYF	TGTGCCAGCAGCAAACCGCCAGATGGGGAGCAGTACTTC
-	TRBV2	TRBJ1-1	-	CATLPVGLNTEAFF	TGTGCCACCTTGCCAGTCGGGCTGAACACTGAAGCTTTCTTT
few	TRBV4-3	TRBJ1-1	-	CASSQDPGRGTEAFF	TGCGCCAGCAGCCAAGATCCGGGACGGGGGACTGAAGCTTTCTTT
-	TRBV9	TRBJ2-5	-	CASSVQPYPETQYF	TGTGCCAGCAGCGTACAACCATATCCAGAGACCCAGTACTTC
-	TRBV29-1	TRBJ2-2	-	CSAVLEKNTGELFF	TGCAGCGCCGTGCTGGAGAAGAACACCGGGGAGCTGTTTTTT
few	TRBV12-3/TRBV12-4	TRBJ1-5	TRBD1	CASSLSAGGNQPQHF	TGTGCCAGCAGTTTATCGGCAGGGGGGAATCAGCCCCAGCATTTT
-	TRBV3-1	TRBJ2-1	TRBD2	CASSQDLAGEHNEQFF	TGTGCCAGCAGCCAAGATTTGGCGGGAGAACACAATGAGCAGTTCTTC
few	TRBV12-3/TRBV12-4	TRBJ1-5	-	CASSSLGRDSNQPQHF	TGTGCCAGCAGTAGCCTGGGACGGGATAGCAATCAGCCCCAGCATTTT
-	TRBV12-3/TRBV12-4	TRBJ1-5	-	CASRHRVGDQPQHF	TGTGCCAGCAGACACAGGGTTGGGGATCAGCCCCAGCATTTT
-	TRBV18	TRBJ1-1	-	CASSPPRYGSHMNTEAFF	TGTGCCAGCTCCCCCCCAAGGTACGGATCACATATGAACACTGAAGCTTTCTTT
many	TRBV15	TRBJ1-1	-	CATSRDTRQGQGTEAFF	TGTGCCACCAGCAGAGATACAAGGCAGGGGCAAGGCACTGAAGCTTTCTTT
few	TRBV24-1	TRBJ2-5	-	CATSDSKGPRDGQYF	TGTGCCACCAGTGATTCGAAAGGGCCAAGAGATGGCCAGTACTTC
many	TRBV20-1	TRBJ1-2	-	CSARTYGYTF	TGCAGTGCTAGGACCTATGGCTACACCTTC
-	TRBV5-1	TRBJ2-2	-	CASSLEGRAGELFF	TGCGCCAGCAGCTTGGAGGGGCGAGCCGGGGAGCTGTTTTTT
-	TRBV7-8	TRBJ1-3	-	CASSLREGNTIYF	TGTGCCAGCAGCCTAAGGGAGGGAAACACCATATATTTT
-	TRBV28	TRBJ1-6	-	CATALSSYNSPLHF	TGTGCCACCGCCCTTAGCTCCTATAATTCACCCCTCCACTTT